The 18 T cell receptor beta chains reported below all come from one sample, sequenced in a study of shared clonotypes between healthy human individuals. The method was immunoSEQ multiplex PCR; TCRdb's version includes in-frame clones alone and lacks a portion of them. The repertoire holds just over 2,000,000 clones, 90% to 95% seen once, with 0.13% in the top ten. The sequencing input was naive CD4+ T cells sorted from blood. Sample subset: CD45RA+ positively selected. These TCRs come from a man younger than 35 in good health.

The genes are TRBV5-1 and TRBJ1-6; D ambiguous. Germline values: CDR1 SGHRS, CDR2 YFSETQ. Trimming left V 5 bases short and J 6 bases short, with 21 bases between. The CDR3 runs 17 residues. The CDR3 DNA reads as TGCGCCAGCAGACGTTCGGCAGGACTCGACGGTAATTCACCCCTCCACTTT. Amino acid sequence: CASRRSAGLDGNSPLHF.

The chain employs TRBV10-3 and TRBJ2-3; the match to TRBD1 covers 9 bases. This CDR3 is 15 amino acids long. Germline V gene lookup returns CDR1 ENHRY and CDR2 SYGVKD. After removal of 7 bases from V and 4 bases from J, the junction contained 9 bases not matched to a gene. CDR3 DNA: TGTGCCATCACCAGAACAGGGGGCCTGGCAGATACGCAGTATTTT. It encodes CAITRTGGLADTQYF.

Remarks on this clone: Compared with germline, one end of the junction differs, possibly owing to a read error. This chain joins TRBV7-7 and TRBJ2-7; 8 bases are a match to TRBD1. The CDR3 length is 13 residues. Germline loops: CDR1 SSHAT, CDR2 FNYEAQ (reference sequence). This chain's CDR3 is CASSRGTGQEQYF. The CDR3 coding sequence is TGTGCTAGCAGCAGAGGGACAGGACAAGAGCAGTACTTC.

The chain is built from TRBV5-1 and TRBJ2-3, with TRBD1 matching over 7 bases. V gave up 2 bases and J gave up 1 base; unmatched junction bases: 4. The CDR3 is made up of 15 amino acids. From germline, CDR1 is SGHRS and CDR2 YFSETQ. CDR3 DNA: TGCGCCAGCAGCTTCGACGACAGGGGCACAGATACGCAGTATTTT. Translating gives CASSFDDRGTDTQYF. Combining the CDR3 with reference TRBV5-1 and TRBJ2-3 gives the whole variable domain KAGVTQTPRYLIKTRGQQVTLSCSPISGHRSVSWYQQTPGQGLQFLFEYFSETQRNKGNFPGRFSGRQFSNSRSEMNVSTLELGDSALYLCASSFDDRGTDTQYFGPGTRLTVL.

Concerning this clone: Other DNA sequences from this sample encode an identical CDR3 as well. The V gene is TRBV5-8, the J gene TRBJ1-6; 10 positions agree with TRBD1. Germline trimming cut 2 bases from V and 10 bases from J; bases unmatched to any gene: 3. The germline gives CDR1 SGHTS, CDR2 YDEGEE. The CDR3 has 14 amino acids. CDR3 sequence reads: CASSLGQGGSPLHF. The CDR3 nucleotides read TGTGCCAGCAGCTTAGGACAGGGGGGATCACCCCTCCACTTT.

J is TRBJ2-3 and V is TRBV30, with D possibly called TRBD1 or TRBD2 (6 bases each). The CDR3 contains 16 residues. The germline V and J ends were trimmed by 0 bases and 3 bases, with 16 bases remaining between them. CDR1 is GTSNPN and CDR2 is SVGIG in the germline V gene (reference sequence). CDR3 residues: CAWSVGGLSGTDTQYF. Written as DNA, the CDR3 is TGTGCCTGGAGTGTGGGGGGCCTCTCGGGTACAGATACGCAGTATTTT.

The chain employs TRBV6-5 and TRBJ2-3; tentatively, D is TRBD2 (5 bases). Trimming took off 0 bases at V and 4 bases at J, with 11 bases between the two ends. The V gene's germline CDR1 is MNHEY and CDR2 SVGAGI. The CDR3 covers 15 residues. The CDR3: CASSYSLGRADTQYF. The CDR3 nucleotides read TGTGCCAGCAGTTACTCACTAGGACGCGCAGATACGCAGTATTTT.

The CDR3 is CASSLGDGNQPQHF. CDR3 DNA sequence: TGCGCCAGCAGCTTGGGAGATGGCAATCAGCCCCAGCATTTT. The chain joins TRBV5-1 to TRBJ1-5; D unresolved. Germline V CDR1 and CDR2: SGHRS, YFSETQ. V gave up 0 bases and J gave up 2 bases, with 6 bases separating them. The CDR3 has 14 residues.

The chain recombines TRBV10-3 with TRBJ1-2; the D gene is possibly TRBD1 (5 bases). Germline V CDR1 and CDR2: ENHRY, SYGVKD. The CDR3 consists of 15 residues. The ends were cut back, 4 bases at V and 3 bases at J, with 15 bases in the middle. CDR3 DNA sequence: TGTGCCATCAGTGGTTCGGGACCGGGGGACTATGGCTACACCTTC. Translating it yields CAISGSGPGDYGYTF.

In regard to this clone: The same CDR3 can be traced to other DNA sequences in this sample. V gene TRBV5-1 combines with J gene TRBJ2-7, with D possibly matching TRBD1 (6 bases). The length of the CDR3 is 13 residues. The V and J ends lost 0 bases and 5 bases respectively, with 9 bases between them. Per the germline V gene, CDR1 is SGHRS and CDR2 is YFSETQ. CDR3 in DNA: TGCGCCAGCAGCTTGGGGGGGCACGACGAGCAGTACTTC. Amino acid sequence: CASSLGGHDEQYF.

This chain connects TRBV27 to TRBJ1-5; maybe TRBD1 (6 bases). Germline assignment: CDR1 MNHEY and CDR2 SMNVEV (reference sequence). The V and J ends lost 7 bases and 2 bases respectively, with 15 bases between them. The CDR3 sequence is 15 residues long. The CDR3 region is CASKRAGDGNQPQHF. The DNA of the CDR3 is TGTGCCAGCAAAAGGGCAGGGGACGGCAATCAGCCCCAGCATTTT.

Details on this clone: The sample has other DNA sequences that encode this CDR3 too. V is TRBV14 and J is TRBJ1-1; 7 nucleotides agree with TRBD1. Germline V gives CDR1 SGHDN, CDR2 FVKESK. V shed 4 bases, J shed 1 base, and the junction held 3 bases outside the gene matches. The CDR3 sequence is 14 residues long. The CDR3 DNA reads TGTGCCAGCAGCCCCCGGACAGGGAACACTGAAGCTTTCTTT. It specifies CASSPRTGNTEAFF.

V gene TRBV6-1 combines with J gene TRBJ2-2; D unclear. V lost 4 bases to trimming and J lost 7 bases, with 13 bases between them. CDR3 length: 14 residues. Germline loops: CDR1 MNHNS, CDR2 SASEGT. The CDR3 bases are TGTGCCAGCAGTGCAAAAGGTAGTGGCGGGGAGCTGTTTTTT. It translates to CASSAKGSGGELFF.

This clone was counted only a few times. V gene TRBV5-1 combines with J gene TRBJ2-2, with TRBD1 matching over 11 bases. CDR1 is SGHRS, CDR2 YFSETQ, per germline. V was pared by 0 bases and J by 6 bases, with 1 base of the junction left unmatched. This CDR3 is built from 15 residues. The DNA for the CDR3 is TGCGCCAGCAGCTTGGAGGGACAGGGGGCCGGGGAGCTGTTTTTT. Its protein is CASSLEGQGAGELFF.

V usage is TRBV10-1 and J usage is TRBJ2-4; D is unresolved. Germline V lookup: CDR1 WNHNN, CDR2 SYGVQD (reference sequence). The length of the CDR3 is 15 residues. Deletions cut 7 bases from V and 0 bases from J, with 13 bases between. In nucleotides, the CDR3 is TGCGCCAGCAAGGGTCTCCTAGTAGCCAAAAACATTCAGTACTTC. Protein: CASKGLLVAKNIQYF.

The gene calls are TRBV18 and TRBJ2-7; D is perhaps TRBD1 (6 bases). This CDR3 is 14 amino acids long. V lost 3 bases and J lost 4, with 13 bases in between. Germline loops: CDR1 KGHSH, CDR2 LQKENI. For the CDR3, the DNA is TGTGCCAGCTCACCGGGGGCCGTGAAATACGAGCAGTACTTC. Translated: CASSPGAVKYEQYF.

J is TRBJ2-5 and V is TRBV4-1, with 9 positions matching TRBD2. The CDR3 loop spans 15 amino acids. The V gene end was trimmed by 3 bases and the J gene end by 3 bases; junction bases not matched to a gene: 5. Germline values: CDR1 MGHRA, CDR2 YSYEKL. CDR3 nucleotide sequence: TGCGCCAGCAGCCAGGGCCGACTAGCGGAAGAGACCCAGTACTTC. Its protein is CASSQGRLAEETQYF.

This clone was detected once. This sequence joins TRBV6-5 and TRBJ1-2; 9 bases match TRBD1. The CDR3 is made up of 13 amino acids. Germline V CDR1 and CDR2: MNHEY, SVGAGI. Germline trimming cut 10 bases from V and 8 bases from J; bases unmatched to any gene: 11. CDR3: CATSRDRDRGYTF. CDR3 in DNA: TGTGCCACGTCCCGGGACAGGGATAGGGGCTACACCTTC.